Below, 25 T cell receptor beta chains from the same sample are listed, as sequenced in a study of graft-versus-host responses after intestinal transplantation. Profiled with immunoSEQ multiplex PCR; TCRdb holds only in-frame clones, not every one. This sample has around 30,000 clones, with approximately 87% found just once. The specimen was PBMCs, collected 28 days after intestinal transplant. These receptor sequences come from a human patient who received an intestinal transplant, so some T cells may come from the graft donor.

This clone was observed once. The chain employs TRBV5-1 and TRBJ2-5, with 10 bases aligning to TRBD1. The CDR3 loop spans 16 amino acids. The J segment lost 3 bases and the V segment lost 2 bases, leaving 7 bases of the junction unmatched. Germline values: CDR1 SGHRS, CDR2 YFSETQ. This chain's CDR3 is CASSFRQGALKETQYF. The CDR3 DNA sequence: TGCGCCAGCAGCTTTCGACAGGGGGCGCTTAAAGAGACCCAGTACTTC.

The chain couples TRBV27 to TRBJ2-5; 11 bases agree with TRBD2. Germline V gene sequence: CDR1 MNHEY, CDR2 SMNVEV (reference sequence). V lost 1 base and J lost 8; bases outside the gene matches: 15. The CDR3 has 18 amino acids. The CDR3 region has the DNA TGTGCCAGCAGTTTATTATCTAGCGGGGGGCTTCCTCCGGGAACCCAGTACTTC. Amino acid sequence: CASSLLSSGGLPPGTQYF.

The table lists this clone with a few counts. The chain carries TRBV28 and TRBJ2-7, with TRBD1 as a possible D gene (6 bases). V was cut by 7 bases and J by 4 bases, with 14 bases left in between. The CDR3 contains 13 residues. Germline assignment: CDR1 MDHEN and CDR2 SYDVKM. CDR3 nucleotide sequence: TGTGCCAGCACCATCACAGGGCCGTACGAGCAGTACTTC. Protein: CASTITGPYEQYF.

CDR3 nucleotides: TGTGCCATCGGAAACACCGGGGAGCTGTTTTTT. It translates to CAIGNTGELFF. V usage is TRBV10-3 and J usage is TRBJ2-2, with D unresolved. This CDR3 is built from 11 residues. Trimming took off 8 bases at V and 2 bases at J, with 3 bases between the two ends. The germline V gene has CDR1 ENHRY and CDR2 SYGVKD.

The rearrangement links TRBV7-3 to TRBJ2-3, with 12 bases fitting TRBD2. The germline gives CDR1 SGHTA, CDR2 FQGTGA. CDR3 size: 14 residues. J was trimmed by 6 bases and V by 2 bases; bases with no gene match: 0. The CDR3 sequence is CASSLGTSGDTQYF. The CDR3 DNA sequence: TGTGCCAGCAGCTTAGGGACTAGCGGGGATACGCAGTATTTT.

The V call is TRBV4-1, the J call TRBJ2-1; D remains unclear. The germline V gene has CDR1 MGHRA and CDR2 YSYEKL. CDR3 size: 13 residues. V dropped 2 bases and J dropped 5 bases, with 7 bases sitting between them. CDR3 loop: CASSQPSHNEQFF. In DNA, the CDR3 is TGCGCCAGCAGCCAACCTAGTCACAATGAGCAGTTCTTC.

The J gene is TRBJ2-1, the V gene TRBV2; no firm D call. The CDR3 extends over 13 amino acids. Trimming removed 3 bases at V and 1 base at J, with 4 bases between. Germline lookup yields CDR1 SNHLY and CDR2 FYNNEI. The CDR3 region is CASSDSSYNEQFF. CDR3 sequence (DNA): TGTGCCAGCAGTGACAGTTCCTACAATGAGCAGTTCTTC.

CDR3 in DNA: TGTGCCAGCATTGGAGGGGGCTTGCGAGAGACCCAGTACTTC. Encoded protein: CASIGGGLRETQYF. The rearrangement uses TRBV2 and TRBJ2-5; TRBD1 might be the D (7 bases). Trimming stripped 7 bases from V and 4 bases from J, with 16 bases between. Germline V lookup: CDR1 SNHLY, CDR2 FYNNEI. The CDR3 has 14 amino acids. Using reference TRBV2 and TRBJ2-5 for the parts outside the CDR3, the full variable domain is EPEVTQTPSHQVTQMGQEVILRCVPISNHLYFYWYRQILGQKVEFLVSFYNNEISEKSEIFDDQFSVERPDGSNFTLKIRSTKLEDSAMYFCASIGGGLRETQYFGPGTRLLVL.

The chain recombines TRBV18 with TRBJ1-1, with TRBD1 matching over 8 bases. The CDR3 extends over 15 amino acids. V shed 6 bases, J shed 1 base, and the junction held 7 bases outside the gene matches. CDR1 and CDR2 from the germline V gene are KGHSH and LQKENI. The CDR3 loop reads CASSKTGEGNTEAFF. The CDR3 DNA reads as TGTGCCAGCTCCAAGACAGGGGAGGGGAACACTGAAGCTTTCTTT.

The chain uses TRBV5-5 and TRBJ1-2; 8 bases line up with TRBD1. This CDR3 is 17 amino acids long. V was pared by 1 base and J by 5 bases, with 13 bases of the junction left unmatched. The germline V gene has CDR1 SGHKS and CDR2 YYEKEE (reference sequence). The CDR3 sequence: CASSLRQGAFQGYGYTF. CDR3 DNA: TGTGCCAGCAGCTTGAGGCAGGGGGCCTTTCAGGGGTATGGCTACACCTTC.

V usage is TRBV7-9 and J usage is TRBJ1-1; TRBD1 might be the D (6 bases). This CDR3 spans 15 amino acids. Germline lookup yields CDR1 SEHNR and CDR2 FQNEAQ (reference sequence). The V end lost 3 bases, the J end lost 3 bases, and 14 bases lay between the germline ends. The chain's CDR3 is CASSLGQGLDTEAFF. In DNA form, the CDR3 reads TGTGCCAGCAGCTTGGGCCAGGGGTTGGACACTGAAGCTTTCTTT.

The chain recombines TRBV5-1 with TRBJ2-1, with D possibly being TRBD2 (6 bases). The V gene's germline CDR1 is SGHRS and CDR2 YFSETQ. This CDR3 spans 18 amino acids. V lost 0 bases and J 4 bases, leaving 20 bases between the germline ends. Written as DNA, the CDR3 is TGCGCCAGCAGCTTGGATAGTTGGGGGGTATTGTCTTACAATGAGCAGTTCTTC. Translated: CASSLDSWGVLSYNEQFF.

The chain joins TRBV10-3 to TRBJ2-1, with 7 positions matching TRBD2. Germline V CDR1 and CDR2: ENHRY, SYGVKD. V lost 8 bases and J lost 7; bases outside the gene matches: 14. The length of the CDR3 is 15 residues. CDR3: CAIGDSGGLGNEQFF. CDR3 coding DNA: TGTGCCATCGGGGATAGCGGAGGACTAGGGAATGAGCAGTTCTTC.

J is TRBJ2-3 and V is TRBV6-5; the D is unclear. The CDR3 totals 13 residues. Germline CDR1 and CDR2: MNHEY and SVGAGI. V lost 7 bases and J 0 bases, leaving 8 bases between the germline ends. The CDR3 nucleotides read TGTGCCAGCAAGGGCGCAAGCACAGATACGCAGTATTTT. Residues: CASKGASTDTQYF.

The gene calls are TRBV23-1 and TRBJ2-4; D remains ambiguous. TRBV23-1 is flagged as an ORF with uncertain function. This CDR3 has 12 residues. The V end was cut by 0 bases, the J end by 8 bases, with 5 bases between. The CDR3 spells CASSQSPDIQYF. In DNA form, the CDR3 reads TGCGCCAGCAGTCAATCGCCAGACATTCAGTACTTC.

The CDR3 DNA reads as TGCGCCAGCAGCCAAGTTAAGCGGGGGGGCACAGATACGCAGTATTTT. Residues: CASSQVKRGGTDTQYF. V and J are TRBV4-1 and TRBJ2-3; the match to TRBD2 covers 9 bases. The germline gives CDR1 MGHRA, CDR2 YSYEKL. The CDR3 covers 16 residues. V dropped 1 base and J dropped 1; count of bases not matched to a gene: 3.

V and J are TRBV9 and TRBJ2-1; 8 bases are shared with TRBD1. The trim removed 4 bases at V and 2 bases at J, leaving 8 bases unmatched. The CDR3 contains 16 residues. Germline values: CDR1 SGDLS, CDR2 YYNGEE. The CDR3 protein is CASSLTPGQAYNEQFF. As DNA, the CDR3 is TGTGCCAGCAGCTTGACCCCGGGACAGGCCTACAATGAGCAGTTCTTC.

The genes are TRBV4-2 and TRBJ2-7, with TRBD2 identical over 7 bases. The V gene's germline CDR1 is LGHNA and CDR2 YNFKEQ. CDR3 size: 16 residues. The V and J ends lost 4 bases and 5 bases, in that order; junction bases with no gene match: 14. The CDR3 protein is CASSLGGGLAVNEQYF. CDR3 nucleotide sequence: TGTGCCAGCAGCCTAGGAGGAGGGCTAGCGGTGAACGAGCAGTACTTC.

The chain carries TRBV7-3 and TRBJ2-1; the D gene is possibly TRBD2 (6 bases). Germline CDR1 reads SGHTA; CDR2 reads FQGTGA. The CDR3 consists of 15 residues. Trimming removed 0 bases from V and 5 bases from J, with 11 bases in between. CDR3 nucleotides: TGTGCCAGCAGCTTAACGGGGGGTCTAAACAATGAGCAGTTCTTC. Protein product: CASSLTGGLNNEQFF.

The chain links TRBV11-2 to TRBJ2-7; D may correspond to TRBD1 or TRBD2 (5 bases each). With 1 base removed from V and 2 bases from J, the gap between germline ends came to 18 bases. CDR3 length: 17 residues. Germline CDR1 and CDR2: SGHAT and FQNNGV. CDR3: CASSLAGSRGNPYEQYF. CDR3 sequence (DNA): TGTGCCAGCAGCTTAGCGGGGTCGAGGGGCAACCCCTACGAGCAGTACTTC. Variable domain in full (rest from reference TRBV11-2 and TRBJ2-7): EAGVAQSPRYKIIEKRQSVAFWCNPISGHATLYWYQQILGQGPKLLIQFQNNGVVDDSQLPKDRFSAERLKGVDSTLKIQPAKLEDSAVYLCASSLAGSRGNPYEQYFGPGTRLTVT.

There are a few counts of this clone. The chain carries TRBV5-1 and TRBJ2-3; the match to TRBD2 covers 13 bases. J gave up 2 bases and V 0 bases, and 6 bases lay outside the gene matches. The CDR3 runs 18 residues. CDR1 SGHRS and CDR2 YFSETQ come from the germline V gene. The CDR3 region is CASSLGLTSGGATDTQYF. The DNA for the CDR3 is TGCGCCAGCAGCTTGGGTCTTACTAGCGGGGGGGCCACAGATACGCAGTATTTT.

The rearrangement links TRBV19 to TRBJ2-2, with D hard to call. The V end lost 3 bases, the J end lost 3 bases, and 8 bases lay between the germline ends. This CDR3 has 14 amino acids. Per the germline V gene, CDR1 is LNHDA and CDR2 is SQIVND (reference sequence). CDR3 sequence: CASSISDYTGELFF. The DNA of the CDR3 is TGTGCCAGTAGTATTTCAGACTACACCGGGGAGCTGTTTTTT.

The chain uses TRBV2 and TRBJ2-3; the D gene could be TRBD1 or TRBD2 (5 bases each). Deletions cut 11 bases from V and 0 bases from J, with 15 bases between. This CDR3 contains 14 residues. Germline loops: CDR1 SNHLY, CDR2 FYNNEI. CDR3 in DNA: TGTGCCGGGAAGAGGGGTCGGAGCACAGATACGCAGTATTTT. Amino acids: CAGKRGRSTDTQYF.

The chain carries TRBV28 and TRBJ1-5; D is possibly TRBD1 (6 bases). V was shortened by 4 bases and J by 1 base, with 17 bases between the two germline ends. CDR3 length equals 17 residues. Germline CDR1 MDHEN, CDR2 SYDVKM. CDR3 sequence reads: CASSSPEGVTSNQPQHF. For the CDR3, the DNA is TGTGCCAGCAGTTCACCCGAGGGGGTGACGAGCAATCAGCCCCAGCATTTT.

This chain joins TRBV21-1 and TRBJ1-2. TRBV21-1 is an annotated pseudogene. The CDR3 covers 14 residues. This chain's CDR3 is CASSKVATNYGYTF. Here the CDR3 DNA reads TGTGCCAGCAGCAAAGTAGCTACTAACTATGGCTACACCTTC.